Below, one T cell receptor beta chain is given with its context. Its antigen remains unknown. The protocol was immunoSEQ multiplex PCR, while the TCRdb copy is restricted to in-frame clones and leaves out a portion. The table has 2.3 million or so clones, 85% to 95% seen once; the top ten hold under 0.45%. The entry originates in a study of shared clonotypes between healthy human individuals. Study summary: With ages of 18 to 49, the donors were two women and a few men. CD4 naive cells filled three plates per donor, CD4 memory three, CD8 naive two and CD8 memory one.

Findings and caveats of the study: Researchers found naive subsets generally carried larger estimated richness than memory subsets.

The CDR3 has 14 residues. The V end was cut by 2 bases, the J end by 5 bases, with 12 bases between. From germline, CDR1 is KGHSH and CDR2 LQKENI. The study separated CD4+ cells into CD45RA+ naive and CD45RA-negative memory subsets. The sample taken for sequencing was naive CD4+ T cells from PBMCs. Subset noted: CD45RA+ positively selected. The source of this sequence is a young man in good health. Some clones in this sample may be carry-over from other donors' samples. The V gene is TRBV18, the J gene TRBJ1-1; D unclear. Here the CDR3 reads CASSPSTAVTEAFF. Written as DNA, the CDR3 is TGTGCCAGCTCACCATCGACCGCGGTTACTGAAGCTTTCTTT.